The 14 T cell receptor beta chains below come from one sample, sequenced in a study of blood T cell repertoires in COVID-19. Generated by immunoSEQ multiplex PCR, the TCRdb table keeps only in-frame clones and is missing some. The data contain about 60,000 clones, roughly 90% of them seen just once; the ten biggest clones take up approximately 15%. Specimen: peripheral blood. These receptors came from a human donor with active COVID-19. The donor label of this sample is uncertain.

This clone came up once. V is TRBV2 and J is TRBJ2-1; 10 bases line up with TRBD2. This CDR3 spans 18 amino acids. Germline trimming cut 2 bases from V and 5 bases from J; bases unmatched to any gene: 12. Germline CDR1 and CDR2: SNHLY and FYNNEI. This CDR3 reads CASSENPRASGRDNEQFF. DNA of the CDR3: TGTGCCAGCAGTGAAAACCCCCGCGCTAGCGGGAGAGACAATGAGCAGTTCTTC.

In its sample, this clone was seen a few times. Written as DNA, the CDR3 is TGTGCCAGCTCACCAAGGGACAGGGTCGTTAATGAGCAGTTCTTC. Amino acids: CASSPRDRVVNEQFF. The chain combines TRBV18 with TRBJ2-1; TRBD1 aligns across 9 bases. CDR3 size: 15 residues. V lost 2 bases and J lost 7; bases outside the gene matches: 6. CDR1 and CDR2 from the germline V gene are KGHSH and LQKENI. The complete variable domain, with remaining parts taken from reference TRBV18 and TRBJ2-1, reads NAGVMQNPRHLVRRRGQEARLRCSPMKGHSHVYWYRQLPEEGLKFMVYLQKENIIDESGMPKERFSAEFPKEGPSILRIQQVVRGDSAAYFCASSPRDRVVNEQFFGPGTRLTVL.

This clone was found once. The chain couples TRBV10-3 to TRBJ2-7, with D tentatively TRBD1 (5 bases). Germline CDR1 ENHRY, CDR2 SYGVKD. The CDR3 runs 14 residues. V was clipped by 4 bases and J by 2 bases, with 12 bases between them. CDR3 residues: CAISGGGPAYEQYF. In DNA form, the CDR3 reads TGTGCCATCAGTGGGGGCGGCCCAGCCTACGAGCAGTACTTC.

The chain is built from TRBV3-1 (or the pseudogene TRBV3-2) and TRBJ2-7, with TRBD1 as a possible D gene (5 bases). Germline V gene data show CDR1 as LGHDT and CDR2 as YNNKEL (reference sequence). The CDR3 consists of 14 residues. The V gene lost 1 base and the J gene lost 0 bases, with 7 bases spanning the gap. CDR3 sequence (DNA): TGTGCCAGCAGCCAAGCAGGGCTCTCCTACGAGCAGTACTTC. Encoded protein: CASSQAGLSYEQYF.

The chain recombines TRBV14 with TRBJ2-2, with D tentatively TRBD2 (6 bases). The germline V gene encodes CDR1 SGHDN and CDR2 FVKESK. The V end was cut by 6 bases, the J end by 4 bases, with 15 bases between. The CDR3 covers 15 residues. This CDR3 reads CASRLGPGLTGELFF. The CDR3 DNA reads as TGTGCCAGCAGGTTAGGCCCGGGACTCACCGGGGAGCTGTTTTTT.

The chain links TRBV20-1 to TRBJ2-1, with TRBD1 as a possible D gene (6 bases). CDR1 and CDR2 from the germline V gene are DFQATT and SNEGSKA (reference sequence). CDR3 size: 11 residues. In nucleotides, the CDR3 is TGCAGCGGACAGATCAAAGATGAGCAGTTCTTC. Protein: CSGQIKDEQFF.

The CDR3 loop reads CASSSQGTGELFF. CDR3 in DNA: TGTGCCAGCAGCTCGCAGGGTACCGGGGAGCTGTTTTTT. This chain connects TRBV7-3 to TRBJ2-2; D might be TRBD1 (5 bases). The CDR3 is 13 residues long. CDR1 SGHTA and CDR2 FQGTGA come from the germline V gene. Trimming took off 4 bases at V and 5 bases at J, with 8 bases between the two ends.

The chain couples TRBV5-1 to TRBJ1-1, with 7 bases aligning to TRBD1. J lost 4 bases, V lost 4 bases, and 7 bases had no gene match. Germline values: CDR1 SGHRS, CDR2 YFSETQ. This CDR3 is built from 14 residues. The CDR3 DNA reads TGCGCCAGCAGCCGCGGACAGGTCGGCACTGAAGCTTTCTTT. Translating gives CASSRGQVGTEAFF.

This clone was picked up one time. The chain combines TRBV18 with TRBJ2-2; D gene uncertain. CDR1 and CDR2 (germline): KGHSH, LQKENI. The V gene lost 0 bases and the J gene lost 5 bases, with 7 bases spanning the gap. The CDR3 covers 14 residues. The CDR3 spells CASSPPRPTGELFF. The CDR3 bases are TGTGCCAGCTCACCACCGAGGCCTACCGGGGAGCTGTTTTTT. Based on the CDR3 plus reference TRBV18 and TRBJ2-2, the full variable domain is NAGVMQNPRHLVRRRGQEARLRCSPMKGHSHVYWYRQLPEEGLKFMVYLQKENIIDESGMPKERFSAEFPKEGPSILRIQQVVRGDSAAYFCASSPPRPTGELFFGEGSRLTVL.

The chain carries TRBV4-3 and TRBJ2-1, with TRBD2 matching over 8 bases. Germline CDR1 LGHNA, CDR2 YSLEER. Trimming took 0 bases from V and 4 from J; bases not matched to a gene: 5. The CDR3 spans 16 residues. CDR3 bases: TGCGCCAGCAGCCAAGACAGGGCTAGCGGGTACAATGAGCAGTTCTTC. It yields the protein CASSQDRASGYNEQFF.

The chain uses TRBV10-3 and TRBJ1-2; unclear D gene. Germline assignment: CDR1 ENHRY and CDR2 SYGVKD. The V and J ends lost 3 bases and 5 bases respectively, with 7 bases between them. The CDR3 runs 12 residues. The CDR3, as DNA: TGTGCCATCAGTGAACAGCGGTATGGCTACACCTTC. This sequence encodes CAISEQRYGYTF.

This rearrangement joins TRBV5-1 to TRBJ1-1, with 8 positions matching TRBD1. This CDR3 region has 14 residues. CDR1 and CDR2 (germline): SGHRS, YFSETQ. Losses at the gene ends were 2 bases for V and 1 base for J; bases not matched to a gene: 1. For the CDR3, the DNA is TGCGCCAGCAGCTTTGACAGGGGGAACACTGAAGCTTTCTTT. Protein sequence: CASSFDRGNTEAFF. Full variable domain (rest looked up from reference TRBV5-1 and TRBJ1-1): KAGVTQTPRYLIKTRGQQVTLSCSPISGHRSVSWYQQTPGQGLQFLFEYFSETQRNKGNFPGRFSGRQFSNSRSEMNVSTLELGDSALYLCASSFDRGNTEAFFGQGTRLTVV.

This chain connects TRBV5-1 to TRBJ2-2; the match to TRBD2 covers 10 bases. The CDR3 covers 15 residues. Germline trimming cut 4 bases from V and 9 bases from J; bases unmatched to any gene: 9. CDR1 and CDR2 (germline): SGHRS, YFSETQ. The CDR3 DNA sequence: TGCGCCAGCAGCCCCGGGACTAGCGAGTCGAGGGAGCTGTTTTTT. Translation: CASSPGTSESRELFF. Together with reference TRBV5-1 and TRBJ2-2, the CDR3 gives the full variable domain: KAGVTQTPRYLIKTRGQQVTLSCSPISGHRSVSWYQQTPGQGLQFLFEYFSETQRNKGNFPGRFSGRQFSNSRSEMNVSTLELGDSALYLCASSPGTSESRELFFGEGSRLTVL.

As concerns this clone: This specimen includes other DNA sequences encoding the same CDR3. The V call is TRBV6-4, the J call TRBJ2-6; D is possibly TRBD2 (6 bases). Germline-derived CDR1 and CDR2 are MRHNA and SNTAGT. Trimming shortened V by 2 bases and J by 1 base, and 6 bases separated the two germline ends. CDR3 length: 15 amino acids. The DNA of the CDR3 is TGTGCCAGCAGTGACGGAGGGTCTGGGGCCAACGTCCTGACTTTC. This gives the protein CASSDGGSGANVLTF.